This T cell receptor beta chain was documented in a study of cytomegalovirus exposure and HLA in healthy donors. Across the study: The 90 to 150 validation repertoires were produced on the same platform as the 650 to 800 repertoires of the first cohort. This was reported in a later analysis.

Some clones are missing from TCRdb's copy, which holds only in-frame ones; the method was immunoSEQ multiplex PCR. Among fewer than 350,000 clones listed, approximately 87% were seen once. Regarding the study as a whole: A subsequent analysis found that TCR clusters from the first cohort also tended to co-occur in the 120 validation repertoires, with about 95% of cluster scores above 0. High sensitivity and specificity were reportedly achieved when the classifier diagnosed cytomegalovirus status.

The CDR3 consists of 12 residues. CDR1 is MNHEY, CDR2 SVGAGI, per germline. V was cut by 4 bases and J by 6 bases, with 6 bases left in between. Only one count was recorded for this clone. Its antigen is as yet unknown. The receptor was derived from a woman aged 18-29 years in good health and CMV-seronegative. The rearrangement links TRBV6-5 to TRBJ2-2; D is uncertain. Material: PBMCs. CDR3 sequence reads: CASSWWPGELFF. The DNA of the CDR3 is TGTGCCAGCAGTTGGTGGCCCGGGGAGCTGTTTTTT.